The next 2 T cell receptor beta chains were all read from a single sample in a study of T cell responses to AZD1222 COVID-19 vaccine. Only in-frame clones appear in the TCRdb table, and some are missing; sequencing was by immunoSEQ multiplex PCR. The table records 130,000 to 150,000 clones, around nine tenths of them present only once. The source material was peripheral blood, sampled on day 0 of AZD1222 vaccination. The receptors shown here come from an adult in good health.

This clone was counted between two and nine times. The chain recombines TRBV4-2 with TRBJ2-1; D assignment may be TRBD1 or TRBD2 (5 bases each). The CDR3 consists of 13 residues. Germline-derived CDR1 and CDR2 are LGHNA and YNFKEQ. Trimming left V 1 base short and J 7 bases short, with 8 bases between. The CDR3, as DNA: TGTGCCAGCAGCCAAGGGGACCGGAATGAGCAGTTCTTC. It specifies CASSQGDRNEQFF.

The CDR3 coding sequence is TGTGCCAGCAGCGTAGTTGGCGGGGGACCCCCCGATGAGCAGTTCTTC. Its translation: CASSVVGGGPPDEQFF. The chain uses TRBV9 and TRBJ2-1, with 7 bases fitting TRBD2. The length of the CDR3 is 16 residues. CDR1 and CDR2 from the germline V gene are SGDLS and YYNGEE. The ends lost 0 bases at V and 8 bases at J; junction bases unmatched: 11.